This paragraph reports one TCR beta chain. Germline V gene data show CDR1 as MDHEN and CDR2 as SYDVKM. V was cut by 5 bases and J by 6 bases, with 10 bases left in between. The CDR3 has 13 residues. This specimen belongs to a study of shared clonotypes between healthy human individuals. Generated by immunoSEQ multiplex PCR, the TCRdb table keeps only in-frame clones and is missing some. In the table there are 2.3 million or so clones, roughly 93% of which are singletons. This TCR came from a man aged 18 to 35 in good health. Some clones in this sample may be carry-over from other donors' samples. Sequencing was done on a sample of naive CD4+ T cells from PBMCs. Subset given: CD45RA+ positively selected. The J gene is TRBJ2-2, the V gene TRBV28, with D hard to call. The CDR3 bases are TGTGCCAGCAGTCAAATTCGGGCCGGGGAGCTGTTTTTT. This codes for CASSQIRAGELFF.